This TCR beta chain was captured in a study of identical twins (dated by TCRdb to the mid-2010s). A note on the overall study: TCR alpha and beta repertoires from monozygotic twins, unrelated adults of various ages and cord blood were deep-sequenced to test whether fetal clonotypes persist. Replicate twin experiments were performed at different times using different library preparation protocols to rule out contamination. Points the paper makes about the study in general: Excess twin sharing in beta out-of-frame sequences was weaker because fewer shared sequences lowered the signal-to-noise ratio. Recombination models systematically underestimated out-of-frame TCR alpha sharing in monozygotic twins but agreed with sharing between unrelated individuals. Abundant cord blood beta clonotypes carried fewer insertions; young adult naive repertoires showed a weaker similar trend, while memory repertoires showed none. Compared with coincidental sharing between unrelated individuals, an excess of low generation-probability sequences was observed among out-of-frame TCR alpha sequences shared between twins. Because the same donors could not be followed over many years, the conclusions depended on cross-sectional statistical analysis. Invariant T cells such as MAIT and iNKT could partly confound zero-insertion analyses, although diverse VJ usage argued against such confounding for most clonotypes.

This clonotype was counted at least ten times. It has no known antigen specificity. Within one base of it there is no much larger clone, and no base qualities were kept. Only healthy Caucasian donors were included. Three unrelated non-twin adults were additionally sequenced: a male aged 18 to 30, a male aged 50 to 60 and a female aged 50 to 60. Using Miltenyi CD45RO+ enrichment and human naive T-cell isolation kits, memory (CD45RO+) and naive T cells were isolated from PBMC. Including cysteine and phenylalanine, the CDR3 has 13 amino acids. This entry keeps only the CDR3 DNA: 39 bases, framed from base 1. Taken from the germline V gene, the CDR1 and CDR2 loops are MDHEN and SYDVKM. V was cut back by 5 bases and J by 1 base, leaving a gap of 8 bases between them. Libraries were constructed by 5' RACE. Instrument on record: Illumina HiSeq 2000. A universal primer binding site was introduced by template switching, and a unique molecular identifier was present in the final cDNA, enabling accurate counting of TCR cDNA molecules. Specific primers in the conserved constant-segment region were used to synthesize first-strand cDNA for TCR alpha and beta chains. Each cDNA library was double barcoded, with a SMART-Mk sample barcode plus Illumina barcodes, to control for contamination. Two successive PCR steps introduced TruSeq adapter sequences along with Illumina sample barcodes. The Illumina HiSeq platform was used with custom primers to sequence TCR alpha and beta cDNA libraries. Under the source paper's analysis protocol: Unique molecular identifiers were extracted from raw reads with MiGEC, and CDR3 positions were determined with MiXCR. Recombination models were inferred per individual with the repgenHMM and IGoR tools using an EM algorithm. Shared clonotypes were analyzed with the tcR package in R, and sharing was normalized by the product of cloneset sizes. To study raw recombination free of thymic and clonal selection effects, out-of-frame nonproductive sequences were analyzed. TCRdb took the public reads, trimmed them with fastp at Q25, ran MiXCR for clone calling and kept in-frame beta chains. Rows with a matching CDR3 protein are joined into one entry that keeps the most common DNA and genes. TCRdb, not the original authors, processed these V and J calls. This sample comprises 350,000 to 450,000 distinct CDR3 sequences, roughly 20% of them detected only once. The top ten clonotypes cover 9% to 15% of the sample.

Material for sequencing was naive T cells sorted from blood. This specimen's cell subset or site label, interpreted: cells isolated with a human naive T-cell isolation kit. Here the chain combines TRBV28 and TRBJ2-5, with TRBD1 perhaps the D gene, on 5 matching bases. The sequence derives from a man aged 50-60 years in good health. The DNA reads TGTGCCAGCAGTAGGGGTTCCCAAGAGACCCAGTACTTC. Its translation reads: CASSRGSQETQYF.